This TCR beta chain was recovered during a study of molecular identifiers for immune sequencing clone quantification. TCRdb used MiXCR to reprocess the PCR reads, holding one entry per CDR3 protein. The table has 400,000 to 600,000 distinct CDR3 sequences, about a fifth seen once; the top ten hold about 0.8%. Germline V gene data show CDR1 as DFQATT and CDR2 as SNEGSKA (reference sequence). The length of the CDR3 is 16 residues. V lost 0 bases to trimming and J lost 1 base; unmatched junction nucleotides: 2. The rearrangement uses TRBV20-1 and TRBJ2-1; 11 bases are a match to TRBD2. The sample consisted of naive CD8+ T cells from blood, with Jurkat cell RNA spiked in. Subset in this sample: FACS-sorted CD8+CD4-CCR7+CD45RA+ naive T cells. The clonotype comes from a human donor in good health. Some libraries in this study had Jurkat cell RNA spiked in. CDR3 region: CSARDGTSGSYNEQFF. As DNA, the CDR3 is TGCAGTGCTAGAGATGGGACTAGCGGATCCTACAATGAGCAGTTCTTC.